This TCR beta chain is drawn from a study of blood T cells in healthy people across ages. Study results and limitations: Per million T cells, TCR beta diversity dropped about linearly as age rose.

The second PCR ran roughly 7 to 12 cycles with a sample-barcoded 5' primer and J-beta primers. A 12-random-nucleotide template-switch adaptor tagged each cDNA molecule. MiXCR, run by TCRdb on the 5' RACE reads, gives a single entry per CDR3 protein. The sample consists of around 1,000,000 distinct CDR3 sequences, under 30% of them appearing once. Looked up from germline, CDR1 is DFQATT and CDR2 is SNEGSKA (reference sequence). This CDR3 region has 13 residues. V was pared by 5 bases and J by 6 bases, with 7 bases of the junction left unmatched. Note on this clonotype: Its specificity is not known.

The sample was also reused in another study, on T cells of mothers and their children. That work contributes: The second PCR's M1S primer added sample barcodes and 2-4 random nucleotides.

The receptor comes from a girl aged 2-10 years in good health. The material sequenced was blood. The V gene is TRBV20-1, the J gene TRBJ2-1; 7 bases line up with TRBD1. The CDR3 sequence is CSASDREGNEQFF. The CDR3 nucleotides read TGCAGTGCTTCAGACAGGGAAGGCAATGAGCAGTTCTTC.